The 29 T cell receptor beta chains listed next were all sequenced from one sample in a study of regulatory T cells in long-lasting Graves disease. Building the TCR beta libraries relied on iRepertoire HTBI primers, and CDR3 regions underwent Arm-PCR. One entry per CDR3 protein, called by TCRdb with MiXCR from the multiplex PCR reads. The sample holds about 470,000 distinct CDR3 sequences, about a fifth seen once. The time point denotes: persistent/refractory GD, antithyroid drugs over 5 years with positive TRAb. With RNA extracted from PBMCs as input, the TCR library was made. The sample was peripheral blood mononuclear cells (PBMCs), taken when the disease was refractory, from a patient treated with antithyroid drugs. These receptor sequences come from a female donor with Graves disease.

This clonotype showed up just a few times. The J gene is TRBJ1-2, the V gene TRBV24-1, with 7 nucleotides matching TRBD1. CDR1 is KGHDR, CDR2 SFDVKD, per germline. This CDR3 is 17 amino acids long. V lost 4 bases to trimming and J lost 1 base; unmatched junction nucleotides: 11. The CDR3 DNA reads as TGTGCCACCAGTGACCGATACGGGACAGCTTATAACTATGGCTACACCTTC. It codes for CATSDRYGTAYNYGYTF.

This clonotype has at least ten counts. The J gene is TRBJ1-1, the V gene TRBV12-3 or TRBV12-4, with unresolved D. Trimming pared 2 bases from V and 3 bases from J, leaving 7 bases between. This CDR3 has 13 amino acids. CDR3 region: CASSLSEDTEAFF. DNA for the CDR3: TGTGCCAGCAGTTTATCGGAGGACACTGAAGCTTTCTTT.

As for this clonotype: A clone one base away is much larger, so this may be a read error. This chain connects TRBV2 to TRBJ1-2; TRBD1 matches 7 bases. After removal of 4 bases from V and 8 bases from J, the junction contained 13 bases not matched to a gene. The CDR3 contains 15 residues. CDR1 is SNHLY and CDR2 is FYNNEI in the germline V gene. This chain's CDR3 is CASSATGTRGLGYTF. CDR3 DNA: TGTGCCAGCAGTGCCACCGGGACAAGGGGGCTAGGCTACACCTTC.

This sequence joins TRBV19 and TRBJ2-5; 10 nucleotides agree with TRBD1. V trimming: 5 bases; J trimming: 9 bases; junction bases outside the gene matches: 15. Per germline, CDR1 LNHDA and CDR2 SQIVND (reference sequence). The CDR3 has 16 residues. The CDR3 DNA reads TGTGCCAGTAGTCCCGGGACAGGGGTTGAGGGGCGTCCCCAGTACTTC. Amino acids: CASSPGTGVEGRPQYF.

As to this clonotype: With a much larger clone just one base away, this may be a read error. This sequence joins TRBV6-5 and TRBJ1-2; D gene ambiguous. Germline CDR1 reads MNHEY; CDR2 reads SVGAGI. The CDR3 consists of 15 residues. The CDR3 sequence is CASSYARRANYGCTF. The CDR3 DNA reads TGTGCCAGCAGTTACGCCAGGCGAGCTAACTATGGCTGCACCTTC.

This chain uses TRBV5-1 with TRBJ1-1, with 7 bases matching TRBD1. The CDR3 spans 14 residues. The V gene's germline CDR1 is SGHRS and CDR2 YFSETQ. The ends lost 0 bases at V and 6 bases at J; junction bases unmatched: 5. CDR3 bases: TGCGCCAGCAGCTTGGTGGCAGGGGGGCCTGAAGCTTTCTTT. It translates to CASSLVAGGPEAFF.

This chain links TRBV6-5 with TRBJ1-2; the match to TRBD1 covers 8 bases. Per germline, CDR1 MNHEY and CDR2 SVGAGI. This CDR3 is built from 13 residues. Trimming removed 2 bases from V and 8 bases from J; junction bases left unmatched: 4. Here the CDR3 DNA reads TGTGCCAGCAGTTACACGACAGGGGTCGGCTACACCTTC. Protein sequence: CASSYTTGVGYTF.

The chain's CDR3 is CASSRINSGRSYQETQYF. In nucleotides, the CDR3 is TGTGCCAGCAGTCGAATTAATAGCGGGAGGTCGTACCAAGAGACCCAGTACTTC. This chain links TRBV6-4 with TRBJ2-5, with TRBD2 identical over 10 bases. The V gene's germline CDR1 is MRHNA and CDR2 SNTAGT. Germline trimming cut 5 bases from V and 0 bases from J; bases unmatched to any gene: 12. This CDR3 is 18 amino acids long.

This clonotype has only a few counts. V is TRBV9 and J is TRBJ1-4, with 8 bases lining up with TRBD1. From germline, CDR1 is SGDLS and CDR2 YYNGEE. V shed 2 bases and J 5 bases; nucleotides not matched to a gene: 5. The length of the CDR3 is 15 residues. Here the CDR3 reads CASSVSQGVNEKLFF. DNA for the CDR3: TGTGCCAGCAGCGTTTCACAGGGGGTAAATGAAAAACTGTTTTTT.

This clonotype was counted many times. The chain recombines TRBV5-5 with TRBJ1-5, with 7 positions matching TRBD1. Germline assignment: CDR1 SGHKS and CDR2 YYEKEE (reference sequence). With V trimmed by 4 bases and J by 1 base, 5 bases remained unmatched. This CDR3 contains 15 residues. The CDR3 here is CASSAEGASNQPQHF. CDR3 DNA sequence: TGTGCCAGCAGCGCCGAGGGGGCGAGCAATCAGCCCCAGCATTTT.

This clonotype was picked up many times. The chain employs TRBV13 and TRBJ2-5; 7 positions agree with TRBD1. The CDR3 length is 15 residues. Trimming cost V 4 bases and J 5 bases; bases outside gene matches: 10. Germline-derived CDR1 and CDR2 are PRHDT and FYEKMQ (reference sequence). CDR3 DNA sequence: TGTGCCAGCAGCTCGCGACAGGGATTGAGCGAGACCCAGTACTTC. Residues: CASSSRQGLSETQYF.

This clonotype showed up just a few times. V is TRBV13 and J is TRBJ2-7; 11 nucleotides agree with TRBD1. Germline V lookup: CDR1 PRHDT, CDR2 FYEKMQ (reference sequence). CDR3 length: 14 amino acids. The J segment lost 7 bases and the V segment lost 5 bases, leaving 7 bases of the junction unmatched. CDR3 in DNA: TGTGCCAGCAGCCGCGGACAGGGGGCGCTTGAGCAGTACTTC. Translated: CASSRGQGALEQYF.

The chain uses TRBV4-1 and TRBJ1-1, with a tentative D call TRBD1 (5 bases). V gave up 4 bases and J gave up 7 bases, with 16 bases separating them. There are 14 residues in the CDR3. The germline V gene has CDR1 MGHRA and CDR2 YSYEKL. The CDR3 loop is CASSRQSGRVEAFF. The CDR3 DNA sequence: TGCGCCAGCAGCCGCCAATCAGGGAGGGTTGAAGCTTTCTTT.

In this sample, this clonotype turned up a few times. The genes are TRBV20-1 and TRBJ1-6; maybe TRBD1 (5 bases). Trimming took 3 bases from V and 10 from J, leaving 13 bases between them. In germline, CDR1 is DFQATT, CDR2 SNEGSKA (reference sequence). CDR3 length: 13 residues. The CDR3 region has the DNA TGCAGTGCTAGCCGCAGGGTTCAATCACCCCTCCACTTT. Translation: CSASRRVQSPLHF.

This clonotype was observed many times. This chain connects TRBV28 to TRBJ2-7, with 8 bases matching TRBD2. Trimming cost V 2 bases and J 0 bases; bases outside gene matches: 6. The CDR3 length is 16 residues. From germline, CDR1 is MDHEN and CDR2 SYDVKM. CDR3 region: CASSLARGAPSYEQYF. The CDR3 DNA reads as TGTGCCAGCAGTTTAGCGCGGGGGGCCCCCTCCTACGAGCAGTACTTC.

The table lists this clonotype with a few counts. J is TRBJ1-5 and V is TRBV4-1; TRBD1 matches at 10 bases. This CDR3 has 16 residues. The trim removed 4 bases at V and 11 bases at J, leaving 14 bases unmatched. Per the germline V gene, CDR1 is MGHRA and CDR2 is YSYEKL. The CDR3 DNA follows: TGCGCCAGCAGCCCCTCGGGGGGACAGGGGATGGGGGCCCAGCATTTT. Amino acids: CASSPSGGQGMGAQHF.

This clonotype appeared a few times. The rearrangement links TRBV11-2 to TRBJ2-3, with D perhaps TRBD2 (6 bases). The CDR3 extends over 15 amino acids. The germline gives CDR1 SGHAT, CDR2 FQNNGV. The V gene lost 1 base and the J gene lost 3 bases, with 11 bases spanning the gap. The CDR3 here is CASSLGGTWTDTQYF. The CDR3 DNA sequence: TGTGCCAGCAGCTTAGGTGGGACTTGGACAGATACGCAGTATTTT.

This clonotype has more than one count but fewer than ten. The gene calls are TRBV3-1 and TRBJ1-5; D not certain. Trimming cost V 0 bases and J 5 bases, with 8 bases left between them. Looked up from germline, CDR1 is LGHDT and CDR2 is YNNKEL (reference sequence). There are 14 residues in the CDR3. The CDR3 region is CASSQDLGYQPQHF. As DNA, the CDR3 is TGTGCCAGCAGCCAAGATTTGGGGTATCAGCCCCAGCATTTT.

The chain recombines TRBV6-2 or TRBV6-3 with TRBJ2-7; TRBD1 matches 7 bases. The CDR3 has 16 amino acids. CDR1 and CDR2 (germline): MNHEY, SVGEGT. Trimming cost V 2 bases and J 0 bases; bases outside gene matches: 7. The CDR3 region has the DNA TGTGCCAGCAGTTACACAGAAACAGGGGCCTCCTACGAGCAGTACTTC. Translated: CASSYTETGASYEQYF.

This clonotype was counted ten times or more. V usage is TRBV11-2 and J usage is TRBJ1-6, with D hard to call. Trimming took off 1 base at V and 0 bases at J, with 10 bases between the two ends. This CDR3 region has 17 residues. The germline CDR1 and CDR2 sequences are SGHAT and FQNNGV. CDR3: CASSLGAGSSYNSPLHF. The CDR3 DNA is TGTGCCAGCAGCTTAGGGGCCGGGAGCTCCTATAATTCACCCCTCCACTTT.

This clonotype is a singleton in its sample. J is TRBJ1-2 and V is TRBV19; perhaps TRBD1 as D (5 bases). The CDR3 sequence is 16 residues long. Germline lookup yields CDR1 LNHDA and CDR2 SQIVND (reference sequence). The V end was cut by 5 bases, the J end by 3 bases, with 19 bases between. The CDR3 loop reads CASSWGLQGWDYGYTF. The CDR3 nucleotides are TGTGCCAGTAGTTGGGGACTTCAGGGATGGGACTATGGCTACACCTTC.

The J gene is TRBJ2-3, the V gene TRBV24-1; D is undetermined. This CDR3 has 13 residues. The V end lost 4 bases, the J end lost 5 bases, and 9 bases lay between the germline ends. From germline, CDR1 is KGHDR and CDR2 SFDVKD. The DNA of the CDR3 is TGTGCCACCAGTGACCAGGACCTAGATACGCAGTATTTT. Protein: CATSDQDLDTQYF.

This clonotype was observed a few times. V gene TRBV28 combines with J gene TRBJ2-5, with 8 bases matching TRBD1. This CDR3 has 15 amino acids. The J segment lost 3 bases and the V segment lost 5 bases, leaving 8 bases of the junction unmatched. The germline V gene has CDR1 MDHEN and CDR2 SYDVKM. CDR3 nucleotide sequence: TGTGCCAGCAGTCTCCCCGGACAGGGAAAAGAGACCCAGTACTTC. Translated: CASSLPGQGKETQYF.

This clonotype was seen ten or more times. The chain combines TRBV11-1 with TRBJ1-1, with D possibly being TRBD1 (5 bases). Germline assignment: CDR1 SGHAT and CDR2 FQDESV (reference sequence). Between the trimmed V and J ends, which lost 5 bases and 0 bases, there was a span of 10 bases. The CDR3 totals 14 residues. CDR3 in amino acids: CASSTGRMNTEAFF. In nucleotides, the CDR3 is TGTGCCAGCAGCACGGGACGGATGAACACTGAAGCTTTCTTT. The variable domain in full, completed from reference TRBV11-1 and TRBJ1-1, reads EAEVAQSPRYKITEKSQAVAFWCDPISGHATLYWYRQILGQGPELLVQFQDESVVDDSQLPKDRFSAERLKGVDSTLKIQPAELGDSAMYLCASSTGRMNTEAFFGQGTRLTVV.

There are many counts of this clonotype. This rearrangement joins TRBV11-2 to TRBJ1-6, with 9 bases that match TRBD1. J gave up 10 bases and V 1 base, and 8 bases lay outside the gene matches. The CDR3 is made up of 16 amino acids. Germline V gives CDR1 SGHAT, CDR2 FQNNGV. The CDR3 region has the DNA TGTGCCAGCAGCTTAGTGGGACAGGGTGATAGATCACCCCTCCACTTT. It is translated as CASSLVGQGDRSPLHF.

The chain recombines TRBV7-9 with TRBJ1-2; D not certain. This CDR3 contains 15 residues. CDR1 is SEHNR, CDR2 FQNEAQ, per germline (reference sequence). Trimming removed 5 bases from V and 13 bases from J, with 26 bases in between. The CDR3 DNA reads TGTGCCAGCAGCCCCGGACGACGGCTCCTAGATGAGGTCACCTTC. Translating gives CASSPGRRLLDEVTF.

This clonotype appeared many times. This chain uses TRBV19 with TRBJ1-1; D ambiguous. V was pared by 1 base and J by 5 bases, with 11 bases between. The CDR3 is 14 residues long. CDR1 is LNHDA, CDR2 SQIVND, per germline (reference sequence). The CDR3 is CASSIGVLITEAFF. DNA of the CDR3: TGTGCCAGTAGTATAGGAGTACTCATTACTGAAGCTTTCTTT. Full variable domain (outside the CDR3, taken from reference TRBV19 and TRBJ1-1): DGGITQSPKYLFRKEGQNVTLSCEQNLNHDAMYWYRQDPGQGLRLIYYSQIVNDFQKGDIAEGYSVSREKKESFPLTVTSAQKNPTAFYLCASSIGVLITEAFFGQGTRLTVV.

The chain uses TRBV3-1 and TRBJ2-2; D gene ambiguous. The CDR3 consists of 12 residues. V dropped 4 bases and J dropped 5 bases, with 5 bases sitting between them. Germline V CDR1 and CDR2: LGHDT, YNNKEL (reference sequence). The CDR3 coding sequence is TGTGCCAGCAGCCCCGTGACCGGGGAGCTGTTTTTT. It yields the protein CASSPVTGELFF.

This chain uses TRBV4-1 with TRBJ1-4; 7 bases are a match to TRBD1. Germline CDR1 and CDR2: MGHRA and YSYEKL. V gave up 1 base and J gave up 5 bases; unmatched junction bases: 4. The CDR3 is made up of 15 amino acids. The CDR3 DNA reads as TGCGCCAGCAGCCAAGGGGACAGAGAGAATGAAAAACTGTTTTTT. As protein: CASSQGDRENEKLFF.